Listed below are T cell receptor beta chains from one sample, sequenced in a study of T cell responses to AZD1222 COVID-19 vaccine. Assay: immunoSEQ multiplex PCR; the TCRdb copy retains only in-frame clones and omits some. The sample has about 95,000 clones, around nine tenths seen once; the top ten hold around 3.5%. Sequencing used peripheral blood, obtained on day 0 of AZD1222 vaccination. All receptors derive from an adult in good health. Each CDR3 is given without its conserved first and last residue.

v_call	cdr3_aa
TRBV11-2	ASSLDRTSRGYT
TRBV2	ASRPTLAGGEQY
TRBV2	ASSPSWDGYYGYT
TRBV13	ASSLGDSSYGYT
TRBV19	ASSTPRTVNSNQPQH
TRBV7-3	ASSPDPANYGYT
TRBV5-1	ASSLGGAAYNEQF
TRBV5-1	ASSLGLADYNEQF
TRBV5-1	ASSRGQGYGNTIY
TRBV12-3/TRBV12-4	ASRLANQPQH
TRBV6-5	ASTRTGGNSPLH
TRBV9	ASSPGGDGYT
TRBV9	ASSVVDLSNTEAF
TRBV13	ASSDTRTTNQETQY
TRBV29-1	SVVRDGGGETQY
TRBV7-9	ASSFTGGIGTGELF
TRBV6-4	ASSDAGTGELF
TRBV7-8	ASSLGRVTYNEQF
TRBV19	ASSNEGTAEAF
TRBV2	ASKPGQGADQPQH
TRBV29-1	SVGWGNTEAF
TRBV9	ASSVDQYHEQY
TRBV29-1	SGASSGNTIY
TRBV7-9	ASSPGETQY
TRBV2	ASIRHWGGAAGANVLT
TRBV2	ASRGQKRGRDYNSPLH
TRBV24-1	ATSEGTGSNSPLH
TRBV19	ASSVGPVYEQY
TRBV5-8	ASSRRGGLDTQY
TRBV28	ASGGTGESYEQY
TRBV6-6	ASSPTGARNTEAF
TRBV9	ASSPRGGIYGYT
TRBV9	ASATGGDGFNEQF
TRBV6-6	ASRSPLNTGELF
TRBV7-6	ASTPGGRRGYSGNTIY
TRBV5-1	ASSLRQPINTEAF
TRBV4-1	ASSHGLAGLGKTQY
TRBV6-6	ASSQSTDTQY
TRBV6-6	ASSGNTEAF
TRBV9	ASSASGGSTDTQY
TRBV3-1/TRBV3-2	ASSQAWSPSSF
TRBV10-3	AISESVVGDEKLF
TRBV11-3	ASSLDLGGRQY
TRBV6-1	ASSEDRGNGYEQY
TRBV6-5	ASWGPYNEQF
TRBV7-8	ASSFRDRDYNEQF
TRBV11-2	ASSLGQGMTEAF
TRBV27	ASSPRLGTSGTISTDTQY
TRBV29-1	SVSDREFDGYT
TRBV6-5	ASSSSGTGGGYGYT
TRBV14	ASSQLSSGANVLT
TRBV6-2/TRBV6-3	ASSRARGGLVTEAF
TRBV7-9	ASSPGGGSPLH
TRBV30	AWRLRGQSYEQY
TRBV5-1	ASSLIPGSLYEQY
TRBV5-1	ASSPEGPDQPQH
TRBV7-8	ASSLARSSEKLF